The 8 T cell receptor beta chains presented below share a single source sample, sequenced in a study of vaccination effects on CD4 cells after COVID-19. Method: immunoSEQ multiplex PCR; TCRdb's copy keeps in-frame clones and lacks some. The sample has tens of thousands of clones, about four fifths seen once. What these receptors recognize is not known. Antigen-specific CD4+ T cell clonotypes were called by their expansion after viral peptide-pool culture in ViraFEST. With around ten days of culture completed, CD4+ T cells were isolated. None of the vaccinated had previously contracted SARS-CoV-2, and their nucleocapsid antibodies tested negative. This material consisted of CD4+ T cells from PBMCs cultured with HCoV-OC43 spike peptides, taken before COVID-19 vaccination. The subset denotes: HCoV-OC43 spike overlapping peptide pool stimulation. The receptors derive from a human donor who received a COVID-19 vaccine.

The CDR3 bases are TGTGCCAGCAGCCACGTTCGTAGGGATACCGGGGAGCTGTTTTTT. Protein: CASSHVRRDTGELFF. This chain joins TRBV3-1 (or the pseudogene TRBV3-2) and TRBJ2-2; D ambiguous. There are 15 residues in the CDR3. Trimming cost V 3 bases and J 5 bases, with 13 bases left between them. In germline, CDR1 is LGHDT, CDR2 YNNKEL (reference sequence).

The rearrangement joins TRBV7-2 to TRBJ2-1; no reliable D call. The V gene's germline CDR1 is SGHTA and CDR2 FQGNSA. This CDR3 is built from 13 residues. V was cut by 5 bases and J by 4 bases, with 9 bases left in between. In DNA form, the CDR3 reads TGTGCCAGCAGCCAGAATCAATACAATGAGCAGTTCTTC. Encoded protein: CASSQNQYNEQFF.

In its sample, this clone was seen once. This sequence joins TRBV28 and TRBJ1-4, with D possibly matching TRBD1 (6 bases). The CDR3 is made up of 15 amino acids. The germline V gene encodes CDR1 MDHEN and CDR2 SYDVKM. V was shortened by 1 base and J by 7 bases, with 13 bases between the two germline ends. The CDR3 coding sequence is TGTGCCAGCAGTTTATCCGGGGGGCTATCTGAAAAACTGTTTTTT. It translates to CASSLSGGLSEKLFF.

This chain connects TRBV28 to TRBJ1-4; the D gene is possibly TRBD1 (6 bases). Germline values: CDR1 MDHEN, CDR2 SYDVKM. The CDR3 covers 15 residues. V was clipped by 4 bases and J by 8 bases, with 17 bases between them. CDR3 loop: CASSWDGQTGEKLFF. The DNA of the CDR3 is TGTGCCAGCAGTTGGGACGGACAGACCGGGGAAAAACTGTTTTTT.

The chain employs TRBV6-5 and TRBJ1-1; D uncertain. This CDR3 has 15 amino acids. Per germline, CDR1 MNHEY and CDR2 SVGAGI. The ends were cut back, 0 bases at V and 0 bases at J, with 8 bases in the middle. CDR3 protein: CASSYSITMNTEAFF. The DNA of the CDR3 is TGTGCCAGCAGTTACTCGATAACAATGAACACTGAAGCTTTCTTT.

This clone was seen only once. The CDR3 DNA is TGTGCCTGGAGCGGACAGGCCCCCGGTGGCTACACCTTC. Translation: CAWSGQAPGGYTF. V and J are TRBV30 and TRBJ1-2; TRBD1 agrees at 7 bases. Unmatched junction bases numbered 8, after V lost 3 bases and J lost 7 bases. The CDR3 has 13 amino acids. CDR1 and CDR2 from the germline V gene are GTSNPN and SVGIG (reference sequence).

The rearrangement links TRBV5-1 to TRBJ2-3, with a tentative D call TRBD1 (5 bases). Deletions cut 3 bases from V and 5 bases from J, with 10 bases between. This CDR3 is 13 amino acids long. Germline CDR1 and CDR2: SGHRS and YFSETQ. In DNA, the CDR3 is TGCGCCAGCAGCTCCCCAGGGTTAGATACGCAGTATTTT. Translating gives CASSSPGLDTQYF. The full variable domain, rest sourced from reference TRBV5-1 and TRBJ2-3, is KAGVTQTPRYLIKTRGQQVTLSCSPISGHRSVSWYQQTPGQGLQFLFEYFSETQRNKGNFPGRFSGRQFSNSRSEMNVSTLELGDSALYLCASSSPGLDTQYFGPGTRLTVL.

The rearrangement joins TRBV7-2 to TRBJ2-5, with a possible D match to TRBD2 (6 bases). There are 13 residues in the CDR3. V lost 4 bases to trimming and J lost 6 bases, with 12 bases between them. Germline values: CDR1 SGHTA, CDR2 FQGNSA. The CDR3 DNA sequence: TGTGCCAGCAGCTCCGGGACTGGGAAGACCCAGTACTTC. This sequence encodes CASSSGTGKTQYF. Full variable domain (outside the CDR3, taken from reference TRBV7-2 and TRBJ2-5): GAGVSQSPSNKVTEKGKDVELRCDPISGHTALYWYRQSLGQGLEFLIYFQGNSAPDKSGLPSDRFSAERTGGSVSTLTIQRTQQEDSAVYLCASSSGTGKTQYFGPGTRLLVL.